The 12 T cell receptor beta chains below all came from one sample that was sequenced in a study of blood T cell repertoires in COVID-19. The repertoire was sequenced with immunoSEQ multiplex PCR; TCRdb's copy has only in-frame clones and lacks some. Of 130,000 to 150,000 clones listed, roughly nine tenths were seen once; the top ten hold about 1.5%. The material sequenced was peripheral blood. These receptors all come from a human donor in a cohort sampled during active COVID-19.

This chain connects TRBV5-6 to TRBJ2-3; 10 bases match TRBD1. Germline V lookup: CDR1 SGHDT, CDR2 YYEEEE. Trimming cost V 4 bases and J 6 bases; bases outside gene matches: 8. This CDR3 is built from 15 residues. The CDR3 spells CASSLGQGTFDTQYF. CDR3 DNA: TGTGCCAGCAGCCTGGGACAGGGGACCTTTGATACGCAGTATTTT.

This clone was found once. The V gene is TRBV6-2 or TRBV6-3, the J gene TRBJ2-2, with a weak D call TRBD2 (6 bases). This CDR3 has 15 amino acids. Germline CDR1 MNHEY, CDR2 SVGEGT. The germline V and J ends were trimmed by 2 bases and 5 bases, with 12 bases remaining between them. The CDR3 sequence is CASSYAREVTGELFF. The CDR3 bases are TGTGCCAGCAGTTACGCTAGGGAGGTAACCGGGGAGCTGTTTTTT.

The chain joins TRBV18 to TRBJ2-3; the match to TRBD2 covers 8 bases. Per the germline V gene, CDR1 is KGHSH and CDR2 is LQKENI. The CDR3 length is 14 residues. Germline trimming cut 4 bases from V and 2 bases from J; bases unmatched to any gene: 2. In DNA, the CDR3 is TGTGCCAGCTCACAAGCGGGGGACACAGATACGCAGTATTTT. It codes for CASSQAGDTDTQYF.

The CDR3 here is CASSVQQGNYGYTF. The CDR3 DNA sequence: TGTGCCAGCAGCGTACAACAGGGGAACTATGGCTACACCTTC. The J gene is TRBJ1-2, the V gene TRBV9, with 7 bases lining up with TRBD1. This CDR3 contains 14 residues. The V gene end was trimmed by 1 base and the J gene end by 2 bases; junction bases not matched to a gene: 2. The germline gives CDR1 SGDLS, CDR2 YYNGEE. The full variable domain, rest sourced from reference TRBV9 and TRBJ1-2, is DSGVTQTPKHLITATGQRVTLRCSPRSGDLSVYWYQQSLDQGLQFLIQYYNGEERAKGNILERFSAQQFPDLHSELNLSSLELGDSALYFCASSVQQGNYGYTFGSGTRLTVV.

CDR3 nucleotide sequence: TGTGCCAGTAGTATCGCGGGGGGCCCCTACGAGCAGTACTTC. It encodes CASSIAGGPYEQYF. J is TRBJ2-7 and V is TRBV19, with 8 bases fitting TRBD2. CDR1 is LNHDA and CDR2 is SQIVND in the germline V gene (reference sequence). The CDR3 has 14 amino acids. V lost 3 bases, J lost 2 bases, and 3 bases stayed unmatched.

A remark on this clone: An end of the junction does not agree with germline; a read error may underlie this. The chain carries TRBV11-2 and TRBJ1-1; a weak D match, TRBD1 (6 bases). The CDR3 spans 13 residues. From germline, CDR1 is SGHAT and CDR2 FQNNGV. CDR3 loop: CASSHRGNSEAFF. CDR3 nucleotides: TGTGCCAGCAGCCATAGGGGGAACTCTGAAGCTTTCTTT.

The chain's CDR3 is CSARVGETQYF. Here the CDR3 DNA reads TGCAGTGCTAGAGTCGGGGAGACCCAGTACTTC. The chain links TRBV20-1 to TRBJ2-5, with no clear D. The CDR3 runs 11 residues. V shed 1 base and J shed 5 bases, with 5 bases lying between them. CDR1 is DFQATT and CDR2 is SNEGSKA in the germline V gene (reference sequence).

The chain combines TRBV5-3 with TRBJ2-5; 8 nucleotides align to TRBD2. TRBV5-3 is an ORF; its function is uncertain. This CDR3 spans 16 amino acids. With 4 bases clipped from V and 0 bases from J, the junction kept 8 bases outside the gene matches. Written as DNA, the CDR3 is TGTGCCAGAAGCAAAACGGGGGGGCCGTACCAAGAGACCCAGTACTTC. Translated, it gives CARSKTGGPYQETQYF.

The chain carries TRBV5-1 and TRBJ2-1; TRBD2 agrees at 9 bases. J was trimmed by 6 bases and V by 4 bases; bases with no gene match: 5. This CDR3 contains 14 residues. Germline V gene sequence: CDR1 SGHRS, CDR2 YFSETQ. CDR3: CASSLRGGANEQFF. The CDR3 coding sequence is TGCGCCAGCAGCCTCCGCGGGGGGGCCAATGAGCAGTTCTTC.

The chain recombines TRBV5-1 with TRBJ2-1; 10 bases line up with TRBD2. CDR1 and CDR2 from the germline V gene are SGHRS and YFSETQ. The CDR3 has 14 amino acids. Losses at the gene ends were 5 bases for V and 9 bases for J; bases not matched to a gene: 8. CDR3 nucleotides: TGCGCCAGCAGTCTTAGCGGGGGGAGGGTTGAGCAGTTCTTC. Translated: CASSLSGGRVEQFF. Supplemented by reference TRBV5-1 and TRBJ2-1, the full variable domain reads KAGVTQTPRYLIKTRGQQVTLSCSPISGHRSVSWYQQTPGQGLQFLFEYFSETQRNKGNFPGRFSGRQFSNSRSEMNVSTLELGDSALYLCASSLSGGRVEQFFGPGTRLTVL.

Only a few counts were recorded for this clone. The chain's CDR3 is CASRGGQGSGETQYF. CDR3 in DNA: TGTGCCAGCAGGGGGGGACAGGGCTCTGGGGAGACCCAGTACTTC. V is TRBV6-5 and J is TRBJ2-5, with 9 bases identical to TRBD1. This CDR3 is 15 amino acids long. The germline gives CDR1 MNHEY, CDR2 SVGAGI. Trimming cost V 6 bases and J 5 bases; bases outside gene matches: 10.

This clone was recorded only once. This chain connects TRBV19 to TRBJ1-3; D is unclear. Germline V gene lookup returns CDR1 LNHDA and CDR2 SQIVND (reference sequence). Trimming took off 3 bases at V and 6 bases at J, with 12 bases between the two ends. The CDR3 runs 14 residues. CDR3 DNA sequence: TGTGCCAGTAGTATGGGTCAGGAGGTAAACACCATATATTTT. This translates into CASSMGQEVNTIYF.